This T cell receptor (beta chain) appears in the sequencing data of a study of cytotoxic CD8 clonotypes in ibrutinib-treated CLL. Study-wide points: Clonality went higher at ibrutinib response and then dropped back toward baseline at progression.

Comments on this clone: What it binds is not known.

V was trimmed by 0 bases and J by 1 base, leaving 7 bases between them. Germline lookup yields CDR1 SGHRS and CDR2 YFSETQ. CDR3 length equals 14 residues. Profiled with immunoSEQ multiplex PCR; TCRdb holds only in-frame clones, not every one. The sample has 140,000 or so clones, roughly 83% seen once. Sequences were derived from PBMCs, sampled after 12 months of ibrutinib treatment. The TCR sequence derives from a human donor with chronic lymphocytic leukemia. V is TRBV5-1 and J is TRBJ1-1; D uncertain. CDR3 amino acids: CASSLVTSNTEAFF. As DNA, the CDR3 is TGCGCCAGCAGCTTGGTTACATCGAACACTGAAGCTTTCTTT.